This T cell receptor (beta chain) is from a study of blood T cell repertoires in COVID-19. Study context: The cDNA or gDNA used as material had been derived from T cells, B-cell-depleted T cells, or PBMCs.

The CDR3 length is 14 residues. The germline V gene encodes CDR1 SGHVS and CDR2 FQNEAQ. V shed 1 base, J shed 10 bases, and the junction held 7 bases outside the gene matches. Per the original methods: Reference gene primer amplification yielded estimated nucleated cell counts. The table came from immunoSEQ multiplex PCR; TCRdb's copy has only in-frame clones and leaves some out. V and J calls and clone size follow that table, whereas D and trimming were derived from the DNA. Of roughly 82,000 clones in the sample, approximately 82% were seen once. The sequenced sample consisted of peripheral blood. The chain couples TRBV7-8 to TRBJ2-1, with TRBD2 matching over 7 bases. This sequence was found in a man in his 60s with acute or convalescent COVID-19. The CDR3 DNA sequence: TGTGCCAGCAGCTTAGGGACTAGAAATGGGGAGCAGTTCTTC. This encodes CASSLGTRNGEQFF. Full variable domain (rest looked up from reference TRBV7-8 and TRBJ2-1): GAGVSQSPRYKVAKRGQDVALRCDPISGHVSLFWYQQALGQGPEFLTYFQNEAQLDKSGLPSDRFFAERPEGSVSTLKIQRTQQEDSAVYLCASSLGTRNGEQFFGPGTRLTVL.